These 9 T cell receptor beta chains were sequenced from one sample in a study of T-cell memory formation after mild COVID-19. TCRdb re-called the 5' RACE reads through MiXCR, storing one row per CDR3 protein. The top ten clones hold approximately 8% of a sample with hundreds of thousands of distinct CDR3 sequences, roughly a fifth of them seen once. What was sequenced was PBMCs or a T cell subset sorted from them (not recorded which). The receptor source for this set is an adult woman who had mild COVID-19 (a few samples of this study predate the infection). Cell type and time point are not known.

This clonotype was seen only a few times. CDR3 nucleotides: TGTGCCAGCAGCACCCGGGCTCGGGCAGGGGAGCTGTTTTTT. Its protein is CASSTRARAGELFF. The genes are TRBV7-8 and TRBJ2-2; D uncertain. Trimming pared 5 bases from V and 8 bases from J, leaving 15 bases between. The germline gives CDR1 SGHVS, CDR2 FQNEAQ. The CDR3 totals 14 residues. The full variable domain, rest sourced from reference TRBV7-8 and TRBJ2-2, is GAGVSQSPRYKVAKRGQDVALRCDPISGHVSLFWYQQALGQGPEFLTYFQNEAQLDKSGLPSDRFFAERPEGSVSTLKIQRTQQEDSAVYLCASSTRARAGELFFGEGSRLTVL.

This chain joins TRBV7-9 and TRBJ2-1; TRBD2 matches at 8 bases. This CDR3 is built from 15 residues. V gave up 1 base and J gave up 6 bases; unmatched junction bases: 5. Germline V gene lookup returns CDR1 SEHNR and CDR2 FQNEAQ (reference sequence). The CDR3 is CASSLVAGLVNEQFF. The CDR3 DNA reads TGTGCCAGCAGCTTAGTCGCGGGACTAGTCAATGAGCAGTTCTTC.

This clonotype showed up many times. The chain carries TRBV12-3 or TRBV12-4 and TRBJ2-5; D is possibly TRBD2 (5 bases). The CDR3 contains 15 residues. Trimming cost V 3 bases and J 2 bases, with 13 bases left between them. In DNA, the CDR3 is TGTGCCAGCAGTTTTTTGACGGGAAGGCAAGAGACCCAGTACTTC. It codes for CASSFLTGRQETQYF.

The chain joins TRBV5-5 to TRBJ2-7; maybe TRBD2 (5 bases). V gave up 2 bases and J gave up 4 bases, with 16 bases separating them. The CDR3 is made up of 15 amino acids. Germline V gives CDR1 SGHKS, CDR2 YYEKEE (reference sequence). The CDR3 DNA sequence: TGTGCCAGCAGCTTTACGGGGATAGCTCAGTACGAGCAGTACTTC. Amino acids: CASSFTGIAQYEQYF.

The V call is TRBV5-1, the J call TRBJ2-5; D is possibly TRBD1 (5 bases). V was clipped by 3 bases and J by 2 bases, with 14 bases between them. This CDR3 region has 15 residues. CDR1 and CDR2 (germline): SGHRS, YFSETQ. The CDR3 spells CASSSPTTVQETQYF. CDR3 nucleotides: TGCGCCAGCAGCTCTCCGACGACAGTTCAAGAGACCCAGTACTTC. The whole variable domain, filled in from reference TRBV5-1 and TRBJ2-5, reads KAGVTQTPRYLIKTRGQQVTLSCSPISGHRSVSWYQQTPGQGLQFLFEYFSETQRNKGNFPGRFSGRQFSNSRSEMNVSTLELGDSALYLCASSSPTTVQETQYFGPGTRLLVL.

The table lists this clonotype with a few counts. This sequence joins TRBV2 and TRBJ2-1; D gene uncertain. Between the trimmed V and J ends, which lost 0 bases and 2 bases, there was a span of 11 bases. CDR1 and CDR2 from the germline V gene are SNHLY and FYNNEI. CDR3 length equals 16 residues. Here the CDR3 reads CASSEAIRKAYNEQFF. Written as DNA, the CDR3 is TGTGCCAGCAGTGAAGCTATCAGAAAAGCCTACAATGAGCAGTTCTTC.

The chain is built from TRBV2 and TRBJ1-5; TRBD1 matches 11 bases. CDR1 is SNHLY, CDR2 FYNNEI, per germline. Losses at the gene ends were 3 bases for V and 6 bases for J; bases not matched to a gene: 4. This CDR3 region has 15 residues. Written as DNA, the CDR3 is TGTGCCAGCAGTGAGTGGGACAGGGGGAGTCAGCCCCAGCATTTT. As protein: CASSEWDRGSQPQHF.

The chain couples TRBV11-2 to TRBJ1-2, with 7 bases aligning to TRBD1. This CDR3 has 14 amino acids. The trim removed 4 bases at V and 5 bases at J, leaving 7 bases unmatched. Germline CDR1 and CDR2: SGHAT and FQNNGV. CDR3 sequence reads: CASSYTGAGYGYTF. The CDR3 region has the DNA TGTGCCAGCAGCTATACAGGGGCGGGTTATGGCTACACCTTC. The full variable domain, completed using reference TRBV11-2 and TRBJ1-2, is EAGVAQSPRYKIIEKRQSVAFWCNPISGHATLYWYQQILGQGPKLLIQFQNNGVVDDSQLPKDRFSAERLKGVDSTLKIQPAKLEDSAVYLCASSYTGAGYGYTFGSGTRLTVV.

This clonotype has a handful of counts. V gene TRBV5-1 combines with J gene TRBJ2-1; 9 nucleotides align to TRBD1. The germline V gene has CDR1 SGHRS and CDR2 YFSETQ. V lost 4 bases, J lost 6 bases, and 8 bases stayed unmatched. This CDR3 has 15 residues. The CDR3: CASSGGTGNTNEQFF. The CDR3 nucleotides are TGCGCCAGCAGCGGAGGGACAGGGAATACCAATGAGCAGTTCTTC. The entire variable domain, with the rest obtained from reference TRBV5-1 and TRBJ2-1, is as follows: KAGVTQTPRYLIKTRGQQVTLSCSPISGHRSVSWYQQTPGQGLQFLFEYFSETQRNKGNFPGRFSGRQFSNSRSEMNVSTLELGDSALYLCASSGGTGNTNEQFFGPGTRLTVL.